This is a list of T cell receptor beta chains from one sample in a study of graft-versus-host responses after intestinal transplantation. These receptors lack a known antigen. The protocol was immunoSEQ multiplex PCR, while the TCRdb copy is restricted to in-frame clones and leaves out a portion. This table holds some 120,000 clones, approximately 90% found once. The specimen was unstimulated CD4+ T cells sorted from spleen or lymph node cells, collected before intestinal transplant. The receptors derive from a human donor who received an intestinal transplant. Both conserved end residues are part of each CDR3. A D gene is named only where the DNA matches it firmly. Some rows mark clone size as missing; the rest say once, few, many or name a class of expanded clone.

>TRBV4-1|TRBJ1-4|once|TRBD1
TGCGCCAGCAGCCAAAAGGGGGGACAGTCTAATGAAAAACTGTTTTTT
CASSQKGGQSNEKLFF
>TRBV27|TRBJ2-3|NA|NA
TGTGCCAGCAGACCAGGGCCATTTGACACAGATACGCAGTATTTT
CASRPGPFDTDTQYF
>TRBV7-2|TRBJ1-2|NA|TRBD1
TGTGCCAGCAGCTTAAGGGACAGACACAATGGCTACACCTTC
CASSLRDRHNGYTF
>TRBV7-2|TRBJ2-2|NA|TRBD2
TGTGCCAGCAAGAGCGGGGGCACCGGGGAGCTGTTTTTT
CASKSGGTGELFF
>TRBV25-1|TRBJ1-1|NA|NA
TGTGCCAGCAGTGATGGACTACGGGCTTTCTTT
CASSDGLRAFF
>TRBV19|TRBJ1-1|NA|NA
TGTGCCAGTGGGGGGAGGGGACGGGGGCCGATGAACACTGAAGCTTTCTTT
CASGGRGRGPMNTEAFF
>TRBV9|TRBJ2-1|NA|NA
TGTGCCAGCAGCGTAGAGGGGTGGGGTGACAATGAGCAGTTCTTC
CASSVEGWGDNEQFF
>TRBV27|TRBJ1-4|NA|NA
TGTGCCAGCAGGGTAACAGGAAATTATGAAAAACTGTTTTTT
CASRVTGNYEKLFF
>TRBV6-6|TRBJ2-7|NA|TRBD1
TGTGCCAGCAGTTACTCGGACAGGGGAAGGGAGCAGTACTTC
CASSYSDRGREQYF
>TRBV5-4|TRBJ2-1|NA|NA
TGTGCCAGCAGCTTGAGCGGTAAGAGGACCAATGAGCAGTTCTTC
CASSLSGKRTNEQFF
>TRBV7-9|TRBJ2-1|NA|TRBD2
TGTGCCAGCAGCCCACTTAGCGGGAGGTTTACCCATGAGCAGTTCTTC
CASSPLSGRFTHEQFF
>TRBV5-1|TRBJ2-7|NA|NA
TGCGCCAGCAGCTTGGAAACAGGAGACTACGAGCAGTACTTC
CASSLETGDYEQYF
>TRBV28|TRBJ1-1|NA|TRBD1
TGTGCCACCGGGACAGTCGGGGGAGCTTTCTTT
CATGTVGGAFF
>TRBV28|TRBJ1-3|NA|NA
TGTGCCAGCAGTTTACGACAGGGAAACACCATATATTTT
CASSLRQGNTIYF
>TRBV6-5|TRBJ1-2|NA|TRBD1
TGTGCCAGCAGGCGGACAGGACTCGGCTACACCTTC
CASRRTGLGYTF
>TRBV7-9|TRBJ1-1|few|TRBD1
TGTGCCAGCAGCTTCGAGGGACAGATGAACACTGAAGCTTTCTTT
CASSFEGQMNTEAFF
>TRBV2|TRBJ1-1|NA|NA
TGTGCCAGCATGGAACAGGGAAGAAGCACTGAAGCTTTCTTT
CASMEQGRSTEAFF
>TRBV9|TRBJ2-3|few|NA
TGTGCCAGCAGCGCCTCAAGTCTAGCGGATACGCAGTATTTT
CASSASSLADTQYF
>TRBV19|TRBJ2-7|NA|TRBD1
TGTGCCAGTAGTATTCGACAGGGGGCCTACGAGCAGTACTTC
CASSIRQGAYEQYF
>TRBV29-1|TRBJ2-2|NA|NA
TGCAGCGCCCCCCGTTCCCCGGGCGGGGAGCTGTTTTTT
CSAPRSPGGELFF
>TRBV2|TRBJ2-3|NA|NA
TGTGCCAGCAGGGCCATCGATACGCAGTATTTT
CASRAIDTQYF
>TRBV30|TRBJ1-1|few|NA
TGTGCCTGGAATCGCGGGACTGAAGCTTTCTTT
CAWNRGTEAFF
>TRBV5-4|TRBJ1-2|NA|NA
TGTGCCAGCAGCTTAAAGGGCCGGCAGGTCTCATGGGGCGTCTACACCTTC
CASSLKGRQVSWGVYTF
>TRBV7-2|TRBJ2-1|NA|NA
TGTGCCAGCAGCTTAAGTTCTCTAGTTGAGCAGTTCTTC
CASSLSSLVEQFF
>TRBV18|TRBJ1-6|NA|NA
TGTGCCAGCTCACCGGTTCAGGATGGTTCACCCCTCCACTTT
CASSPVQDGSPLHF
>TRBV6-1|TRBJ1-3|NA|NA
TGTGCCAGCAGTGTTAGGGGTAGCTCTGGAAACACCATATATTTT
CASSVRGSSGNTIYF
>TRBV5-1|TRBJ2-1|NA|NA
TGCGCCAGCAGCGGAGGATACAATGAGCAGTTCTTC
CASSGGYNEQFF
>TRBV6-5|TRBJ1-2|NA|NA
TGTGCCAGCAGTTACCATAGAGGCGCTCTCGATGGCTACACCTTC
CASSYHRGALDGYTF
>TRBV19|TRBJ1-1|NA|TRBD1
TGTGCCACAAGGGAGGACAGGTGGGGCACTGAAGCTTTCTTT
CATREDRWGTEAFF
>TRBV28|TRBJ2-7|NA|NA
TGTGCCAGCAGTATCACGGACCTTAGGGGATACGAGCAGTACTTC
CASSITDLRGYEQYF
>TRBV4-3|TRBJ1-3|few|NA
TGCGCCAGCAGCCAAGAGCCAGGTGCCGGAAACACCATATATTTT
CASSQEPGAGNTIYF
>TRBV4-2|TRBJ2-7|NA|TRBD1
TGTGCCAGCAGTTCAAGGGGGGACAGGGTTCTGGGTGAGCAGTACTTC
CASSSRGDRVLGEQYF
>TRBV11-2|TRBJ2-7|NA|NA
TGTGCCAGCAGCTTAGCAGGTCTGGGGGGGCAGTACTTC
CASSLAGLGGQYF
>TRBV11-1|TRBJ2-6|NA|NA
TGTGCCAGCAGCTTAGGTACGAGGCCCGGAGTGGGGGCCAACGTCCTGACTTTC
CASSLGTRPGVGANVLTF
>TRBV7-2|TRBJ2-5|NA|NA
TGTGCCAGCAGCCAAGACAGTCTCCAGTACTTC
CASSQDSLQYF
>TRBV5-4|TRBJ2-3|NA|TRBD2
TGTGCCAGCAGCTTGGGACTAGCGGCAACAGATACGCAGTATTTT
CASSLGLAATDTQYF
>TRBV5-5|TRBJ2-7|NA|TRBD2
TGTGCCAGCAGCCTCCGGTCATTAGCGGGAGTTCCTCTGGACGAGCAGTACTTC
CASSLRSLAGVPLDEQYF
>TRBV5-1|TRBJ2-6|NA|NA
TGCGCCAGCAGCTTGGGCGGACTACTCCTCTCTGGGGCCAACGTCCTGACTTTC
CASSLGGLLLSGANVLTF
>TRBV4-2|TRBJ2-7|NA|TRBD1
TGTGCCAGCAGCCGACCCGGGACAGGGTCCTACGAGCAGTACTTC
CASSRPGTGSYEQYF
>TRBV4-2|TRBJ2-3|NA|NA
TGTGCCAGCAGCCACCCAGCGTCTAGCACAGATACGCAGTATTTT
CASSHPASSTDTQYF
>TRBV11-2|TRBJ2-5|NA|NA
TGTGCCAGCAGCTTAGGTAGGGGCCCAGAGACCCAGTACTTC
CASSLGRGPETQYF
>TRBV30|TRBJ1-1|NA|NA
TGTGCCTGGAGTCCCCGTCCCACTGAAGCTTTCTTT
CAWSPRPTEAFF
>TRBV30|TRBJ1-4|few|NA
TGTGCCTGGAGTCCACTTCCTGATCGAGGTGAAAAACTGTTTTTT
CAWSPLPDRGEKLFF
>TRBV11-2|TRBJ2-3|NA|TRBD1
TGTGCCAGCACTTACGGACAGGGGACAGATACGCAGTATTTT
CASTYGQGTDTQYF
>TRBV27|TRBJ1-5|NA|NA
TGTGCCAGCAGTTTCCGGGAAAATCAGCCCCAGCATTTT
CASSFRENQPQHF
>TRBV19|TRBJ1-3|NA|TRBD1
TGTGCCAGTAGTCCAGGGGGGACTGGAAACACCATATATTTT
CASSPGGTGNTIYF
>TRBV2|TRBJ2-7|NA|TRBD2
TGTGCCATCCGGGGGGACGGGAGCTCCTACGAGCAGTACTTC
CAIRGDGSSYEQYF
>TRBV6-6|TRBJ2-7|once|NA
TGTGCCAGCAGCTCCAAGTCCACACATGCCTTCTACGAGCAGTACTTC
CASSSKSTHAFYEQYF
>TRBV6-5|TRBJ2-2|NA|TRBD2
TGTGCCAGCAGTGTTAGCGGGAGGAACACCGGGGAGCTGTTTTTT
CASSVSGRNTGELFF
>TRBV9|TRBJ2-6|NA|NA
TGTGCCAGCAGCGTAGGGCCTGGCAGGCCCAGCTCTGGGGCCAACGTCCTGACTTTC
CASSVGPGRPSSGANVLTF
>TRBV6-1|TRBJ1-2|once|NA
TGTGCCAGCATCCCGACAGGCGGCTATGGCTACACCTTC
CASIPTGGYGYTF